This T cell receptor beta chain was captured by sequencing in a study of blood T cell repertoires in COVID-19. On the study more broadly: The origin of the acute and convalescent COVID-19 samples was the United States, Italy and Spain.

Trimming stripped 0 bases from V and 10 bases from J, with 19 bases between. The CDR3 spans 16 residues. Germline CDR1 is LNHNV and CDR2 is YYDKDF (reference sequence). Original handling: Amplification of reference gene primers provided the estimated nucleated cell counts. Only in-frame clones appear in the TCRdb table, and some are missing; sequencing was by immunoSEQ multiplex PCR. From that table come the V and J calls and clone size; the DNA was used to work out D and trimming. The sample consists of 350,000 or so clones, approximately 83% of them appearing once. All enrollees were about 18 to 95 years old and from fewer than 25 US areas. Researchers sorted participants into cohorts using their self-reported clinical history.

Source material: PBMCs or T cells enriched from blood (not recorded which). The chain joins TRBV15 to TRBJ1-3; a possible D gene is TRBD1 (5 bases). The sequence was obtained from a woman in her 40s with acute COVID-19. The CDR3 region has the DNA TGTGCCACCAGCAGAGATCTTTGGGGGGGAGATAATACCATATATTTT. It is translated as CATSRDLWGGDNTIYF.